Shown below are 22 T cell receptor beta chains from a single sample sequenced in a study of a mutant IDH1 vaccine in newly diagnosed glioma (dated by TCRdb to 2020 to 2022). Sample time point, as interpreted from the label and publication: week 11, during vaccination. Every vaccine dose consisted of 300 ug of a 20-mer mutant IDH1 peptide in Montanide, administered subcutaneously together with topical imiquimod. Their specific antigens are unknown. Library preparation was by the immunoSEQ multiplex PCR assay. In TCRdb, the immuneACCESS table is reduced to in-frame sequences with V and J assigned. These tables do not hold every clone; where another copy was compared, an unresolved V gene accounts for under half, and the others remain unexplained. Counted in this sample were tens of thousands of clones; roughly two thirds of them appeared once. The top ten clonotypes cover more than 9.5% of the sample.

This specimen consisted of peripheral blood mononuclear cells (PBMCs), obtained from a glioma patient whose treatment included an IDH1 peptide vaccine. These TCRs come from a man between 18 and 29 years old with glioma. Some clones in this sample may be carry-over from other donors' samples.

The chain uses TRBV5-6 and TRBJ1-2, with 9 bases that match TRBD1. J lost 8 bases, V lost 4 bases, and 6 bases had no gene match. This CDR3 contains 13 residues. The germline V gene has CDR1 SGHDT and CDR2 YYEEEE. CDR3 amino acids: CASSHRTGEGYTF. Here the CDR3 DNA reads TGTGCCAGCAGCCACCGGACAGGGGAGGGCTACACCTTC.

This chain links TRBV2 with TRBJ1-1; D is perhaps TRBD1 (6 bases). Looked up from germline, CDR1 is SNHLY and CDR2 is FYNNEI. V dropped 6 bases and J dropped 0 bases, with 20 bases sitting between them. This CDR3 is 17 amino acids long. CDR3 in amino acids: CASSIPNGGPLNTEAFF. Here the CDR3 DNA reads TGTGCCAGCAGCATTCCCAATGGGGGGCCCTTGAACACTGAAGCTTTCTTT.

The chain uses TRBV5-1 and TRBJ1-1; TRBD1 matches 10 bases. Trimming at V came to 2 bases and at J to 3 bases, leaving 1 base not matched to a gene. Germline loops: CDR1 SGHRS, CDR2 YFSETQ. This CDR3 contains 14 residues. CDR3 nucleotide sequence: TGCGCCAGCAGCTTAGGGACAGGGGACACTGAAGCTTTCTTT. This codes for CASSLGTGDTEAFF.

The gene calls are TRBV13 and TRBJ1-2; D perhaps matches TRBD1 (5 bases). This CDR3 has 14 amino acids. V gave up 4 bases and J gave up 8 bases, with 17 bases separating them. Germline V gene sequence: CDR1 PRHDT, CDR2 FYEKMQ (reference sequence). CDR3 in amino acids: CASSSNSWRDGYTF. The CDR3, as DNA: TGTGCCAGCAGCTCCAATTCGTGGAGGGACGGCTACACCTTC.

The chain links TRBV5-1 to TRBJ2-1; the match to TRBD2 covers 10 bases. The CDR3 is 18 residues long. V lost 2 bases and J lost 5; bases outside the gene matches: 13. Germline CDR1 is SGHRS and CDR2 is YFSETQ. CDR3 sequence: CASSFSLAGEYRDNEQFF. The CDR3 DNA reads TGCGCCAGCAGCTTTTCCCTAGCGGGAGAGTATCGAGACAATGAGCAGTTCTTC.

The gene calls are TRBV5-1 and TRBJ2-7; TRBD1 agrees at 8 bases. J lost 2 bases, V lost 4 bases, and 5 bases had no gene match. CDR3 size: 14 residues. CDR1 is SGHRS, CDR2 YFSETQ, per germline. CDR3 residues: CASSQGAGTYEQYF. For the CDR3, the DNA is TGCGCCAGCAGCCAGGGGGCCGGGACCTACGAGCAGTACTTC. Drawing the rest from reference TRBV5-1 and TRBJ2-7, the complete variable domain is KAGVTQTPRYLIKTRGQQVTLSCSPISGHRSVSWYQQTPGQGLQFLFEYFSETQRNKGNFPGRFSGRQFSNSRSEMNVSTLELGDSALYLCASSQGAGTYEQYFGPGTRLTVT.

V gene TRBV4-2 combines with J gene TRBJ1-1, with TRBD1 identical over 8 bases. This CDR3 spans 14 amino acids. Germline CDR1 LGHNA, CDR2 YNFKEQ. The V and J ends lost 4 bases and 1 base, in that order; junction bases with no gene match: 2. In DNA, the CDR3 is TGTGCCAGCAGCCCGGGACAGGAGAACACTGAAGCTTTCTTT. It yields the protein CASSPGQENTEAFF.

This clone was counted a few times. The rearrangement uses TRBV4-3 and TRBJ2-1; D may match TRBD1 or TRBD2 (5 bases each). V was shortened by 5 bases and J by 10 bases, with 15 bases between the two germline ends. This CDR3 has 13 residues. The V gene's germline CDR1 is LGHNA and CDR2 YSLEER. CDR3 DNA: TGCGCCAGCAGCTTTATTGGGACCGCCGAGCAGTTCTTC. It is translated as CASSFIGTAEQFF.

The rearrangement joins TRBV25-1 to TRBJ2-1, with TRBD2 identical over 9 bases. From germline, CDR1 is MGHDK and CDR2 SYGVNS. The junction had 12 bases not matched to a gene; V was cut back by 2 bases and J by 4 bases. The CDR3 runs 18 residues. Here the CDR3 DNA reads TGTGCCAGCAGTGAAGGTGGGGCGGGAGGGCCCTCGTACAATGAGCAGTTCTTC. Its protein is CASSEGGAGGPSYNEQFF.

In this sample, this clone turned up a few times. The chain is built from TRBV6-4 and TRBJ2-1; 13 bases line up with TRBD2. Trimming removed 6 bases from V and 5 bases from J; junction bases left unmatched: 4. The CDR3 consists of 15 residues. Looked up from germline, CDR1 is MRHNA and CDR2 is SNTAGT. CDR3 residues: CASSPGTSGDNEQFF. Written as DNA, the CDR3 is TGTGCCAGCAGCCCCGGGACTAGCGGGGACAATGAGCAGTTCTTC.

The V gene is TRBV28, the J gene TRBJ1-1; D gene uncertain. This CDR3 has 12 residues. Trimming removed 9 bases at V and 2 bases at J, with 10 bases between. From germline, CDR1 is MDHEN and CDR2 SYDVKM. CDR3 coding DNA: TGTGCCAGTGGGTCGGTCAACACTGAAGCTTTCTTT. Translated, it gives CASGSVNTEAFF.

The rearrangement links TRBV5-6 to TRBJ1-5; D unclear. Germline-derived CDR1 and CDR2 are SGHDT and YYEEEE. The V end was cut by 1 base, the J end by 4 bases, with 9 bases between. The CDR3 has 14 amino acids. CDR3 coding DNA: TGTGCCAGCAGCTTGTACGACACTAATCAGCCCCAGCATTTT. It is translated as CASSLYDTNQPQHF.

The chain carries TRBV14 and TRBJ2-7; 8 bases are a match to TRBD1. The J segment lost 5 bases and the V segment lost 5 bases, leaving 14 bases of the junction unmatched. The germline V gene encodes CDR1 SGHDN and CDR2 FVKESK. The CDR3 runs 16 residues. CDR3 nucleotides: TGTGCCAGCAGCTCTCTCCGGACAGGGCCGTACGACGAGCAGTACTTC. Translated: CASSSLRTGPYDEQYF.

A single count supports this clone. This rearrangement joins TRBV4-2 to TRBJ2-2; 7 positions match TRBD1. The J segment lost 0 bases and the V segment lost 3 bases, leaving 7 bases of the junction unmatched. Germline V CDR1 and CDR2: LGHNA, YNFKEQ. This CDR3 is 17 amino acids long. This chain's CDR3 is CASSHLLTGTNTGELFF. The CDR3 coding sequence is TGTGCCAGCAGCCACCTTTTGACAGGGACGAACACCGGGGAGCTGTTTTTT.

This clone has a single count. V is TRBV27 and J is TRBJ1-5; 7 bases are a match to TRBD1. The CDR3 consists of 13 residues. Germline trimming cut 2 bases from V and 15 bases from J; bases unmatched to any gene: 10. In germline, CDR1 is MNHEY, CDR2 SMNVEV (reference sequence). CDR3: CASSLGAWTGWHF. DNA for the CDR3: TGTGCCAGCAGTTTAGGGGCCTGGACAGGTTGGCATTTT.

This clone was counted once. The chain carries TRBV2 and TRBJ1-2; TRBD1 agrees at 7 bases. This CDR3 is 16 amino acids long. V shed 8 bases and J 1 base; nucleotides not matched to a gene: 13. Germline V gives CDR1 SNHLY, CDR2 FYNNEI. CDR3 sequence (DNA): TGTGCCAGCTCTCTCTCCAGACAGGGCCATAACTATGGCTACACCTTC. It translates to CASSLSRQGHNYGYTF.

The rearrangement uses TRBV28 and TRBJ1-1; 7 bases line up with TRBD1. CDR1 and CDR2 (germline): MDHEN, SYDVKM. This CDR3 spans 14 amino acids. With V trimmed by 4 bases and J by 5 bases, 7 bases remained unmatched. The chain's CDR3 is CASSSPGQRTEAFF. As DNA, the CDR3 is TGTGCCAGCAGTTCTCCGGGACAGAGGACTGAAGCTTTCTTT.

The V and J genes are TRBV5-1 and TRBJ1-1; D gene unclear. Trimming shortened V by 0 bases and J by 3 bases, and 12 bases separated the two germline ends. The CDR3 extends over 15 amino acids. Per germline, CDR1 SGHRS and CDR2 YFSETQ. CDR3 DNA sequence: TGCGCCAGCAGCTTGGCCCCGGGGTCGGACACTGAAGCTTTCTTT. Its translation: CASSLAPGSDTEAFF.

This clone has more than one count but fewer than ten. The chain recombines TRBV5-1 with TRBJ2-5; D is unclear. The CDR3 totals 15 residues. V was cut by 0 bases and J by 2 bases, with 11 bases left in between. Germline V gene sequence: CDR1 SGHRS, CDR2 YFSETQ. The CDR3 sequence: CASSLVRSGQETQYF. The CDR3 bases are TGCGCCAGCAGCTTGGTGCGCTCCGGTCAAGAGACCCAGTACTTC. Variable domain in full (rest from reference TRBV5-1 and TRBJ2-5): KAGVTQTPRYLIKTRGQQVTLSCSPISGHRSVSWYQQTPGQGLQFLFEYFSETQRNKGNFPGRFSGRQFSNSRSEMNVSTLELGDSALYLCASSLVRSGQETQYFGPGTRLLVL.

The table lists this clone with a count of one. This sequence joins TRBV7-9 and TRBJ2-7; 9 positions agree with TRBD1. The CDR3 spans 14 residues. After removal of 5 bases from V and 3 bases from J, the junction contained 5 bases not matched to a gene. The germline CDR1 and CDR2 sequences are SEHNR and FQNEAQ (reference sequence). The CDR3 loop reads CASSKTGGSYEQYF. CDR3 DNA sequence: TGTGCCAGCAGCAAGACAGGGGGGAGCTACGAGCAGTACTTC.

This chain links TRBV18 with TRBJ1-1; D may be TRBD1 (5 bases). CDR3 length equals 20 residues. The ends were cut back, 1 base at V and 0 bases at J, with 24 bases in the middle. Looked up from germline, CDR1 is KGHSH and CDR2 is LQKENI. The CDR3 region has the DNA TGTGCCAGCTCACCACTCGGTGCGGGGACGGCTCAAGCCATGAACACTGAAGCTTTCTTT. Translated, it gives CASSPLGAGTAQAMNTEAFF.

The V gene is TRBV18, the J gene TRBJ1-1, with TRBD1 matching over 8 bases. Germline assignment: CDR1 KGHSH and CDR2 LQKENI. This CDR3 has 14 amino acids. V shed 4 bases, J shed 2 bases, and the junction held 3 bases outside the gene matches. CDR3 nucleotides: TGTGCCAGCTCACTCGGACAGGGTAACACTGAAGCTTTCTTT. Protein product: CASSLGQGNTEAFF.